Detailed here is one T cell receptor beta chain. A single record per CDR3 protein comes from TCRdb applying MiXCR to the 5' RACE reads. The table lists some 710,000 distinct CDR3 sequences, roughly 6% of them singletons, with approximately 2% in the top ten. The entry originates in a study of identical twins. The material sequenced was naive T cells sorted from blood. The origin of this receptor is a man aged 18-30 years in good health.

CDR3 sequence reads: CASSQDWTGENSPLHF. CDR3 sequence (DNA): TGTGCCAGCAGCCAAGATTGGACAGGGGAAAATTCACCCCTCCACTTT. The V gene is TRBV3-1, the J gene TRBJ1-6; 9 nucleotides align to TRBD1. The V and J ends lost 0 bases and 7 bases, in that order; junction bases with no gene match: 4. The V gene's germline CDR1 is LGHDT and CDR2 YNNKEL (reference sequence). The CDR3 is 16 amino acids.